The clone carrying this T cell receptor beta chain was detected only a few times. Antigen: not known. V was pared by 3 bases and J by 0 bases, with 12 bases between. Germline V gives CDR1 ENHRY, CDR2 SYGVKD. The length of the CDR3 is 15 residues. Here immunoSEQ multiplex PCR was the method, and the copy in TCRdb shows in-frame clones only, minus some. The repertoire includes 80,000 to 130,000 clones, 90% of them detected once, and 0.25% to 0.35% sits in the top ten. This sample is drawn from a study of OX40 agonist ivuxolimab in advanced cancers. Turning to the study itself: The patients' treatment was ivuxolimab, an agonistic anti-OX40 (CD134) antibody. Prior anti-PD-1, anti-PD-L1 or anti-CTLA-4 therapy did not bar entry, and more than 35% had some. Patients treated during dose escalation were battling hepatocellular carcinoma, melanoma, renal cell or head and neck cancer.

Study-level points and caveats: By week 6 at 0.1 to 3.0 mg/kg, blood CD4+ and CD8+ T cells had expanded clonally.

The receptor was derived from an adult with an advanced solid tumor such as melanoma, head and neck, liver or kidney cancer. The chain links TRBV10-3 to TRBJ2-7, with D tentatively TRBD2 (5 bases). Material: CD4+ or CD8+ T cells sorted from blood, obtained in a trial of the OX40 agonist ivuxolimab. CDR3 amino acids: CAISDPGAVSYEQYF. The CDR3 DNA reads TGTGCCATCAGTGACCCCGGAGCGGTCTCCTACGAGCAGTACTTC.